The rows below give T cell receptor beta chains drawn from one sample of a study of graft-versus-host responses after intestinal transplantation. For these TCRs, the target antigens are not known. The data were produced by immunoSEQ multiplex PCR, yet TCRdb's version contains in-frame clones alone and is incomplete. The data hold about 100,000 clones, with 75% to 95% observed a single time. Material: unstimulated CD8+ T cells sorted from spleen or lymph node cells, obtained before intestinal transplant. Receptors were obtained from a human donor who received an intestinal transplant. Each CDR3 is given with its conserved first and last residue. A D gene is named only where the DNA matches it firmly. The size entry is marked missing in some rows and otherwise reads once, few, many or a size class.

length: 13
J: TRBJ2-7
D: .
size: .
V: TRBV7-7
DNA: TGTGCCAGCAGCTCCCGCGCCGGATCCGAGCAGTACTTC
CDR3: CASSSRAGSEQYF

length: 18
J: TRBJ2-5
D: TRBD2
size: .
V: TRBV27
DNA: TGTGCCAGCAGTTTAGTTTCTGGGTCTAGCGGGGATCAAGAGACCCAGTACTTC
CDR3: CASSLVSGSSGDQETQYF

length: 15
J: TRBJ1-4
D: TRBD1
size: .
V: TRBV5-1
DNA: TGCGCCAGCAGCCCCGGTAGGGGGCGGGGGGAAAAACTGTTTTTT
CDR3: CASSPGRGRGEKLFF

length: 16
J: TRBJ2-7
D: .
size: .
V: TRBV11-2
DNA: TGTGCCAGCAGCTTACCTACCCAGTTGGGGGACTACGAGCAGTACTTC
CDR3: CASSLPTQLGDYEQYF

length: 13
J: TRBJ2-3
D: .
size: .
V: TRBV29-1
DNA: TGCAGCGCCCTGACAGGCCGCACAGATACGCAGTATTTT
CDR3: CSALTGRTDTQYF

length: 15
J: TRBJ2-3
D: .
size: .
V: TRBV6-5
DNA: TGTGCCAGCAGTTTCGGGGGGCCGGGGACAGATACGCAGTATTTT
CDR3: CASSFGGPGTDTQYF

length: 14
J: TRBJ1-2
D: .
size: .
V: TRBV27
DNA: TGTGCCAGCAGGCCGACAGGCATTCACTATGGCTACACCTTC
CDR3: CASRPTGIHYGYTF

length: 15
J: TRBJ1-6
D: TRBD1
size: .
V: TRBV13
DNA: TGTGCCAGCAGCTTACATACAGGGGTTAATTCACCCCTCCACTTT
CDR3: CASSLHTGVNSPLHF

length: 15
J: TRBJ2-6
D: .
size: .
V: TRBV2
DNA: TGTGCCAGCACCCTACTCGCGACTGGGGCCAACGTCCTGACTTTC
CDR3: CASTLLATGANVLTF

length: 12
J: TRBJ2-4
D: .
size: .
V: TRBV2
DNA: TGTGCCAGCACCGGGTGGATGGACATTCAGTACTTC
CDR3: CASTGWMDIQYF

length: 14
J: TRBJ2-1
D: TRBD1
size: .
V: TRBV6-5
DNA: TGTGCCAGCAGTTATTGGCAGGGGGAGAATGAGCAGTTCTTC
CDR3: CASSYWQGENEQFF

length: 12
J: TRBJ1-1
D: .
size: .
V: TRBV4-1
DNA: TGCGCCAGCAGCCACTCCGGGGCGACGGCGGCCTTT
CDR3: CASSHSGATAAF

length: 14
J: TRBJ2-7
D: TRBD1
size: .
V: TRBV4-2
DNA: TGTGCCAGCAGCCAAGGGGACAGGGTGGCCGAGCAGTACTTC
CDR3: CASSQGDRVAEQYF

length: 15
J: TRBJ2-7
D: TRBD1
size: .
V: TRBV6-5
DNA: TGTGCCAGCAGTTACGAGGGGACAGGGCTCTACGAGCAGTACTTC
CDR3: CASSYEGTGLYEQYF

length: 13
J: TRBJ2-7
D: .
size: .
V: TRBV6-6
DNA: TGTGCCAGCAGTTACTCTCTCGGCTACGAGCAGTACTTC
CDR3: CASSYSLGYEQYF

length: 15
J: TRBJ1-5
D: .
size: .
V: TRBV6-5
DNA: TGTGCCAGCAGTTACTCGCGGGGGGGGGATCAGCCCCAGCATTTT
CDR3: CASSYSRGGDQPQHF

length: 13
J: TRBJ2-1
D: .
size: once
V: TRBV9
DNA: TGTGCCAGCAGCGTTGGAGCGGCGAATGAGCAGTTCTTC
CDR3: CASSVGAANEQFF

length: 14
J: TRBJ2-7
D: .
size: .
V: TRBV19
DNA: TGTGCCAGTAGTGCCTCTGCGTCCTCCTACGAGCAGTACTTC
CDR3: CASSASASSYEQYF

length: 15
J: TRBJ2-5
D: TRBD2
size: .
V: TRBV5-6
DNA: TGTGCCAGCAGCTGGGAGGGAGTTTCTTGGGAGACCCAGTACTTC
CDR3: CASSWEGVSWETQYF

length: 15
J: TRBJ2-3
D: TRBD1
size: .
V: TRBV10-2
DNA: TGCGCCAGCAGTGAAGGGACAGGGCACACAGATACGCAGTATTTT
CDR3: CASSEGTGHTDTQYF

length: 12
J: TRBJ1-2
D: .
size: .
V: TRBV13
DNA: TGTGCCAGCAGCTTACCCGGGTATGGCTACACCTTC
CDR3: CASSLPGYGYTF

length: 14
J: TRBJ1-2
D: .
size: .
V: TRBV9
DNA: TGTGCCAGCAGCCCAACGGGGGAGGGTTATGGCTACACCTTC
CDR3: CASSPTGEGYGYTF

length: 13
J: TRBJ2-7
D: TRBD2
size: .
V: TRBV19
DNA: TGTGCCAGTAGTTTAGCGGGAGCCTACGAGCAGTACTTC
CDR3: CASSLAGAYEQYF

length: 14
J: TRBJ1-2
D: TRBD1
size: .
V: TRBV6-5
DNA: TGTGCCACCGAGAGAGGGACAGGGACGTATGGCTACACCTTC
CDR3: CATERGTGTYGYTF

length: 15
J: TRBJ2-5
D: TRBD1
size: .
V: TRBV13
DNA: TGTGCCAGCAGCGCTGACGGACAGGGGCGAGAGACCCAGTACTTC
CDR3: CASSADGQGRETQYF

length: 13
J: TRBJ1-1
D: .
size: few
V: TRBV7-6
DNA: TGTGCCAGCAGCTTTGAAGCGAACACTGAAGCTTTCTTT
CDR3: CASSFEANTEAFF

length: 15
J: TRBJ2-3
D: .
size: .
V: TRBV7-2
DNA: TGTGCCAGCAGCCACGCCGGACAGTGGAGAGATACGCAGTATTTT
CDR3: CASSHAGQWRDTQYF

length: 13
J: TRBJ2-7
D: .
size: once
V: TRBV6-5
DNA: TGTGCCAGCAGTTTCAGGGGGGCCTACGAGCAGTACTTC
CDR3: CASSFRGAYEQYF

length: 15
J: TRBJ2-7
D: .
size: .
V: TRBV18
DNA: TGTGCCAGCTCACCAGGATGGGCCCTCTCCTACGAGCAGTACTTC
CDR3: CASSPGWALSYEQYF

length: 13
J: TRBJ2-1
D: .
size: .
V: TRBV6-5
DNA: TGTGCCAGCAGTTGGGGCAACTACAATGAGCAGTTCTTC
CDR3: CASSWGNYNEQFF

length: 14
J: TRBJ2-7
D: TRBD2
size: .
V: TRBV4-1
DNA: TGCGCCAGCAGCCAAGCCGTAGCGGGAGCCGAGCAGTACTTC
CDR3: CASSQAVAGAEQYF

length: 16
J: TRBJ2-3
D: .
size: .
V: TRBV7-6
DNA: TGTGCCAGCAGCCCGTCAAGCGCCCTTACGATGGATACGCAGTATTTT
CDR3: CASSPSSALTMDTQYF

length: 15
J: TRBJ2-1
D: .
size: .
V: TRBV4-1
DNA: TGCGCCAGCACCCGAATCGCGGGCTCCTACAATGAGCAGTTCTTC
CDR3: CASTRIAGSYNEQFF

length: 12
J: TRBJ2-3
D: .
size: .
V: TRBV29-1
DNA: TGCAGCGTTCAGGGACCCACAGATACGCAGTATTTT
CDR3: CSVQGPTDTQYF

length: 14
J: TRBJ1-4
D: TRBD1
size: .
V: TRBV6-6
DNA: TGTGCCAGCAGCCCCTCAGGGGGCTGGGAAAAACTGTTTTTT
CDR3: CASSPSGGWEKLFF

length: 13
J: TRBJ1-4
D: TRBD1
size: .
V: TRBV19
DNA: TGTGCCAGTGGTGCAGGGGGATATGAAAAACTGTTTTTT
CDR3: CASGAGGYEKLFF

length: 13
J: TRBJ1-2
D: TRBD1
size: .
V: TRBV29-1
DNA: TGCAGCGCCCGGACAGGGGAAAACTATGGCTACACCTTC
CDR3: CSARTGENYGYTF

length: 18
J: TRBJ2-1
D: TRBD2
size: .
V: TRBV13
DNA: TGTGCCAGCAGCCAACGACTAGCGGGAGGGCCGGGGTACAATGAGCAGTTCTTC
CDR3: CASSQRLAGGPGYNEQFF

length: 13
J: TRBJ1-4
D: .
size: .
V: TRBV9
DNA: TGTGCCAGCAGTAAGAGGGATGTCGGAAAACTGTTTTTT
CDR3: CASSKRDVGKLFF

length: 15
J: TRBJ2-2
D: TRBD1
size: .
V: TRBV11-1
DNA: TGTGCCAGCAGCTTCGCAGGACAGGGAACCGGGGAGCTGTTTTTT
CDR3: CASSFAGQGTGELFF

length: 15
J: TRBJ2-1
D: .
size: .
V: TRBV5-1
DNA: TGCGCCAGCAGCTCCACAGGGTCCCTATACAATGAGCAGTTCTTC
CDR3: CASSSTGSLYNEQFF

length: 14
J: TRBJ2-7
D: TRBD1
size: .
V: TRBV7-9
DNA: TGTGCCAGCAGCTTCACGACAGGGGCCTACGAGCAGTACTTC
CDR3: CASSFTTGAYEQYF

length: 13
J: TRBJ2-7
D: .
size: .
V: TRBV15
DNA: TGTGCCACCAGCAGTCAGGAGCGGTACGAGCAGTACTTC
CDR3: CATSSQERYEQYF

length: 12
J: TRBJ2-7
D: .
size: once
V: TRBV5-1
DNA: TGCGCCAGCAGCTTGCCAGGCTACGAGCAGTACTTC
CDR3: CASSLPGYEQYF

length: 15
J: TRBJ1-5
D: .
size: .
V: TRBV4-1
DNA: TGCGCCAGCAGCCAAGATGCCATGGGACATCAGCCCCAGCATTTT
CDR3: CASSQDAMGHQPQHF

length: 13
J: TRBJ2-3
D: .
size: .
V: TRBV7-9
DNA: TGTGCCAGCAGCTTCCTAAGCACAGATACGCAGTATTTT
CDR3: CASSFLSTDTQYF

length: 14
J: TRBJ1-1
D: TRBD1
size: .
V: TRBV6-5
DNA: TGTGCCAGCAGTTACGTACAGGGGGCTCCTGAAGCTTTCTTT
CDR3: CASSYVQGAPEAFF

length: 15
J: TRBJ2-7
D: .
size: .
V: TRBV5-6
DNA: TGTGCCAGCAGCTTACCGGGACTGAGCTCCTACGAGCAGTACTTC
CDR3: CASSLPGLSSYEQYF

length: 14
J: TRBJ1-1
D: .
size: .
V: TRBV19
DNA: TGTGCCAGTAGTATTTTAGGTCTGAACACTGAAGCTTTCTTT
CDR3: CASSILGLNTEAFF

length: 15
J: TRBJ2-1
D: TRBD2
size: once
V: TRBV7-3
DNA: TGTGCCAGCAGCTTTGAAGCGGGGGAATACAATGAGCAGTTCTTC
CDR3: CASSFEAGEYNEQFF

length: 13
J: TRBJ2-1
D: .
size: few
V: TRBV5-6
DNA: TGTGCCAGCAGCCTCTCGAGGGGCGATGAGCAGTTCTTC
CDR3: CASSLSRGDEQFF

length: 13
J: TRBJ1-5
D: .
size: .
V: TRBV6-5
DNA: TGTGCCAGCAGTGTCTGGGTTTCTCAGCCCCAGCATTTT
CDR3: CASSVWVSQPQHF

length: 13
J: TRBJ1-2
D: .
size: .
V: TRBV27
DNA: TGTGCCAGCAGTTTATCGGTAGACCATGGCTACACCTTC
CDR3: CASSLSVDHGYTF